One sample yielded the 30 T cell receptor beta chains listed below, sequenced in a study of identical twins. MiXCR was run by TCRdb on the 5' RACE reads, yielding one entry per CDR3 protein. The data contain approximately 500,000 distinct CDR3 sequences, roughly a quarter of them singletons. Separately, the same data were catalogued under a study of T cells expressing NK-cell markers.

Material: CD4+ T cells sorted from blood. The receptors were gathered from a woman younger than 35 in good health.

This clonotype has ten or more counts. DNA for the CDR3: TGTGCCAGCCGCCCGGGACTATCAGTACGCACAGATACGCAGTATTTT. It specifies CASRPGLSVRTDTQYF. The rearrangement links TRBV6-1 to TRBJ2-3; 7 positions agree with TRBD2. The CDR3 is 16 residues long. The V gene end was trimmed by 8 bases and the J gene end by 1 base; junction bases not matched to a gene: 12. Germline loops: CDR1 MNHNS, CDR2 SASEGT.

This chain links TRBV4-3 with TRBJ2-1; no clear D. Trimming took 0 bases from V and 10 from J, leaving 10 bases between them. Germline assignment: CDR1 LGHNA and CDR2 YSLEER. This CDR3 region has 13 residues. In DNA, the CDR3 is TGCGCCAGCAGCCAAGAAGGTTTAACGGAGCAGTTCTTC. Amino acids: CASSQEGLTEQFF.

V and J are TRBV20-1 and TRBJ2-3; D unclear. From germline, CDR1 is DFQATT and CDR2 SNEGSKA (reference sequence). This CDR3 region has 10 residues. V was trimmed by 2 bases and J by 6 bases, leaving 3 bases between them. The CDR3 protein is CSARSDTQYF. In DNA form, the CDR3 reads TGCAGTGCTAGATCGGATACGCAGTATTTT.

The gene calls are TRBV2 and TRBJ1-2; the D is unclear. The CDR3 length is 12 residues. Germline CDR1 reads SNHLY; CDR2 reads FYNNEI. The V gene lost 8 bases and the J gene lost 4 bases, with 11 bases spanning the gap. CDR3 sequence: CASRASGYGYTF. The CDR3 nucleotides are TGTGCCAGCCGGGCCTCGGGCTATGGCTACACCTTC.

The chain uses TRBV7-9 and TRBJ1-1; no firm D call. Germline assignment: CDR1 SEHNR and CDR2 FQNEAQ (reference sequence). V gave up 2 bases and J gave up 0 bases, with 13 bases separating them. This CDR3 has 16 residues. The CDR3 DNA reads TGTGCCAGCAGCTTACCTACGACCGTTCTGAACACTGAAGCTTTCTTT. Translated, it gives CASSLPTTVLNTEAFF.

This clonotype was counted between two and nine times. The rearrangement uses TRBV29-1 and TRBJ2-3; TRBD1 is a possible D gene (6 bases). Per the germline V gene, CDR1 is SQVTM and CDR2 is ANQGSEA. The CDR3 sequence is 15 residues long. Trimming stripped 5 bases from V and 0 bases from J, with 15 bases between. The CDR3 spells CSVWFRTDSTDTQYF. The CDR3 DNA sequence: TGCAGCGTTTGGTTTCGGACAGATAGCACAGATACGCAGTATTTT.

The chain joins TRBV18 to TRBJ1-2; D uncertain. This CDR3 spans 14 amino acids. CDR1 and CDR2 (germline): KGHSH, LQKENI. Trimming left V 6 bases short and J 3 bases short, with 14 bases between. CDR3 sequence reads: CASSLNQQDYGYTF. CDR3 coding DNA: TGTGCCAGCTCCCTAAATCAGCAAGACTATGGCTACACCTTC.

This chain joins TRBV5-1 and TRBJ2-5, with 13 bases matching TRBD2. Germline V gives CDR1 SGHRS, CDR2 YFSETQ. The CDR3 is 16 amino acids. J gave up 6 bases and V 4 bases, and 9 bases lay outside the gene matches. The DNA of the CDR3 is TGCGCCAGCAGCCTCCCCGGGACTAGCGGGGTTAAGACCCAGTACTTC. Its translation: CASSLPGTSGVKTQYF.

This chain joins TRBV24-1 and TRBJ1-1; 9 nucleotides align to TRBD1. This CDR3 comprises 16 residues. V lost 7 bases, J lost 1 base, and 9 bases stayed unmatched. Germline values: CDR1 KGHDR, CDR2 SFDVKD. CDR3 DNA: TGTGCCACCAGAACGGACAGGGGAATAAGGAACACTGAAGCTTTCTTT. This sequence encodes CATRTDRGIRNTEAFF.

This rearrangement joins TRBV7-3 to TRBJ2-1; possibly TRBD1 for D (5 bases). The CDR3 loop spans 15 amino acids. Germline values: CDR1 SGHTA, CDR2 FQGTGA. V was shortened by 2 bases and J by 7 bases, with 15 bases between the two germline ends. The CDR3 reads CASSLQGGHRNEQFF. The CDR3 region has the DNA TGTGCCAGCAGCTTACAGGGTGGGCATAGAAATGAGCAGTTCTTC.

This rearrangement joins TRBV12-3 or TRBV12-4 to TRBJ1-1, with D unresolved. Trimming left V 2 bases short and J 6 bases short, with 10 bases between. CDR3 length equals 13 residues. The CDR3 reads CASSLNLRAEAFF. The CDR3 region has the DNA TGTGCCAGCAGTTTAAATCTCCGGGCTGAAGCTTTCTTT.

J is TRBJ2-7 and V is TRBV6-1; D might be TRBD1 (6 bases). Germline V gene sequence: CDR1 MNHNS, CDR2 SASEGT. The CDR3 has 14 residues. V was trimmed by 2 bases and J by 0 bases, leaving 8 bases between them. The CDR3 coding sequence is TGTGCCAGCAGTGAACAGGGGATCTCCTACGAGCAGTACTTC. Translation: CASSEQGISYEQYF.

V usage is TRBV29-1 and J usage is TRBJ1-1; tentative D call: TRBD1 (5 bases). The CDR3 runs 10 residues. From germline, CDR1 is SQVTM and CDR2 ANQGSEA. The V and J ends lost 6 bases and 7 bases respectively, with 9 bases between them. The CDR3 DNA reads TGCAGCGTCGCGAGGGGTGAAGCTTTCTTT. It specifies CSVARGEAFF.

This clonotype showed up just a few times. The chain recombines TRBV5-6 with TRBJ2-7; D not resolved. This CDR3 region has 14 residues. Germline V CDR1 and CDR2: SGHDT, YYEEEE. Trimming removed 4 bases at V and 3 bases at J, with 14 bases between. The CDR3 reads CASSRALAFYEQYF. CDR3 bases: TGTGCCAGCAGCCGTGCGTTAGCCTTCTACGAGCAGTACTTC.

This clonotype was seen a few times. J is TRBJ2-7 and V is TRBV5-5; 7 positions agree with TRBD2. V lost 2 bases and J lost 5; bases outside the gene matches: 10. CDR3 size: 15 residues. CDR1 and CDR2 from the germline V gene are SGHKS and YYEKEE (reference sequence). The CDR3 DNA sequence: TGTGCCAGCAGCTTTGGGGGGGGACCGATGGACGAGCAGTACTTC. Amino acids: CASSFGGGPMDEQYF.

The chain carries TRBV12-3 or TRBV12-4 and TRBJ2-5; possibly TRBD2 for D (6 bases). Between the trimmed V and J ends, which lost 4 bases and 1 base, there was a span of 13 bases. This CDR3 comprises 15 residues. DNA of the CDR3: TGTGCCAGCAGTTCTCGGGGGACGCTCCAAGAGACCCAGTACTTC. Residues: CASSSRGTLQETQYF.

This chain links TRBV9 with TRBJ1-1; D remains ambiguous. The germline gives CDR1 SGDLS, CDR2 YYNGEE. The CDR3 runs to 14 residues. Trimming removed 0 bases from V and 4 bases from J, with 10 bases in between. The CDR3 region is CASSVDLAPTEAFF. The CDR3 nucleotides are TGTGCCAGCAGCGTAGACCTGGCACCCACTGAAGCTTTCTTT. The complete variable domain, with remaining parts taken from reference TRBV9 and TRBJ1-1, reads DSGVTQTPKHLITATGQRVTLRCSPRSGDLSVYWYQQSLDQGLQFLIQYYNGEERAKGNILERFSAQQFPDLHSELNLSSLELGDSALYFCASSVDLAPTEAFFGQGTRLTVV.

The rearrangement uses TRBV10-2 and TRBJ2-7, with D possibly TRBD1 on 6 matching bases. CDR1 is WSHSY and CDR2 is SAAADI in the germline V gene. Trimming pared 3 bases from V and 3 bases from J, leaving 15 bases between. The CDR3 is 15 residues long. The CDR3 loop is CASSDRARGNYEQYF. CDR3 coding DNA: TGCGCCAGCAGTGATCGGGCCAGGGGTAACTACGAGCAGTACTTC.

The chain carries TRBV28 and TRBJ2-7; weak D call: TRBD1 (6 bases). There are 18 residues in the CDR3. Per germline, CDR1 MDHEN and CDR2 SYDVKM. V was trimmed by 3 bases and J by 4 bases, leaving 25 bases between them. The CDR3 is CASSFEDQGQLFRYEQYF. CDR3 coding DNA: TGTGCCAGCAGTTTTGAGGACCAAGGACAGCTCTTTAGGTACGAGCAGTACTTC.

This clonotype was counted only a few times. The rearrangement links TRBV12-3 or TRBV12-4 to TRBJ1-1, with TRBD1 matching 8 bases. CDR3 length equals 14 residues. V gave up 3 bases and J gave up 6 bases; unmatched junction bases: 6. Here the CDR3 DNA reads TGTGCCAGCAGTTTCTTGACAGGGGAGGCTGAAGCTTTCTTT. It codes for CASSFLTGEAEAFF.

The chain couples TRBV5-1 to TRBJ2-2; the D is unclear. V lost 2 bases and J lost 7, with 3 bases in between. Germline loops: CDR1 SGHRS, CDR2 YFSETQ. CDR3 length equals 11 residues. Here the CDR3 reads CASSFVGELFF. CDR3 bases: TGCGCCAGCAGCTTTGTCGGGGAGCTGTTTTTT. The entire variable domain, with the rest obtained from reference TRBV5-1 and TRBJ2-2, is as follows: KAGVTQTPRYLIKTRGQQVTLSCSPISGHRSVSWYQQTPGQGLQFLFEYFSETQRNKGNFPGRFSGRQFSNSRSEMNVSTLELGDSALYLCASSFVGELFFGEGSRLTVL.

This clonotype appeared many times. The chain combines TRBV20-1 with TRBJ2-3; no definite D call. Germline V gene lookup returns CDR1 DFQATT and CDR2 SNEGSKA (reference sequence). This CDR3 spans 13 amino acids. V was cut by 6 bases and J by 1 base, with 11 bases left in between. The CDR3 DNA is TGCAGTGCAAGCTCGCCTGGCACAGATACGCAGTATTTT. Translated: CSASSPGTDTQYF.

The CDR3 DNA follows: TGTGCCAGCAGTTTCGACAGGACTGGCCACGAGCAGTACTTC. Translated, it gives CASSFDRTGHEQYF. The chain links TRBV2 to TRBJ2-7; weak D call: TRBD1 (6 bases). Per the germline V gene, CDR1 is SNHLY and CDR2 is FYNNEI. Trimming took off 5 bases at V and 5 bases at J, with 16 bases between the two ends. This CDR3 is 14 amino acids long.

The CDR3 is CASSLRDRRDTQYF. For the CDR3, the DNA is TGTGCCAGCAGCCTGCGGGACCGTAGGGATACGCAGTATTTT. This rearrangement joins TRBV14 to TRBJ2-3; possibly TRBD2 for D (6 bases). V was shortened by 4 bases and J by 6 bases, with 14 bases between the two germline ends. Germline CDR1 and CDR2: SGHDN and FVKESK. The CDR3 totals 14 residues.

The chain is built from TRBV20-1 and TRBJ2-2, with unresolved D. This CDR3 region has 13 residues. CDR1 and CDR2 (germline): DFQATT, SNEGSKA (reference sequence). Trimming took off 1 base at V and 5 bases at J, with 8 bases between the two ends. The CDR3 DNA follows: TGCAGTGCTAGAGCCTTAGTAACCGGGGAGCTGTTTTTT. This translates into CSARALVTGELFF.

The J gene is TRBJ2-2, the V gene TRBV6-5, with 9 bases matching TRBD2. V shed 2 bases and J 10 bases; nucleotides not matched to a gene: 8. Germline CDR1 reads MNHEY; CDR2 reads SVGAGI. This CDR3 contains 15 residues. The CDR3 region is CASSYTRRGGVELFF. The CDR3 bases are TGTGCCAGCAGTTACACTAGGCGGGGGGGCGTGGAGCTGTTTTTT.

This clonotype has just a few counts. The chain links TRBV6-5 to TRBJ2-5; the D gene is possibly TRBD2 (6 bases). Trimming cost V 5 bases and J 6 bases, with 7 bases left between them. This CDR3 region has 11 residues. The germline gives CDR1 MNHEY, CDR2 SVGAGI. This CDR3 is CASSGGKTQYF. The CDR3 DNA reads TGTGCCAGCAGTGGGGGGAAGACCCAGTACTTC.

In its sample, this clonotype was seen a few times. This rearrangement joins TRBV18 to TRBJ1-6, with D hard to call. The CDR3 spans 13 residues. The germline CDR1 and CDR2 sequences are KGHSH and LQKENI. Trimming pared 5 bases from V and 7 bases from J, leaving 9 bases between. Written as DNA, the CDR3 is TGTGCCAGCTCATCGACCGAGAATTCACCCCTCCACTTT. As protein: CASSSTENSPLHF.

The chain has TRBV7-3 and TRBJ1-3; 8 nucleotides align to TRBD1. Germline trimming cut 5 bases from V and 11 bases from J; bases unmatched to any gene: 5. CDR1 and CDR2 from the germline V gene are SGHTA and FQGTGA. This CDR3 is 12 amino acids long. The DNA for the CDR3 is TGTGCCAGCAGCACCGACAGGGGCCCCATATATTTT. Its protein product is CASSTDRGPIYF.

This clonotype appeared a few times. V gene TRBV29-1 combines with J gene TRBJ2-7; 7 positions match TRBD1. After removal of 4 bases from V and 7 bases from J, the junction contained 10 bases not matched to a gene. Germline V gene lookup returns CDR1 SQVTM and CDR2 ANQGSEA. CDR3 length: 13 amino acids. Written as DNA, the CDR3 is TGCAGCGTTGGAGGGGGCCAGACGCGGGAGCAGTACTTC. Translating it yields CSVGGGQTREQYF.